This T cell receptor beta chain came from a study of T cells after yellow fever vaccination. In the case of this clonotype: Its antigen is unknown.

Overall study findings and caveats: Though weaker, the secondary response peaked faster, on day 5 versus 15. Abundant bulk-population clonotypes could contaminate the FACS-sorted repertoires.

By 5'RACE template switching, TCR cDNA was produced, with a universal primer site and UMIs added in the process. One entry per CDR3 protein, called by TCRdb with MiXCR from the 5' RACE reads. The data show some 500,000 distinct CDR3 sequences, about 13% seen once. J gave up 5 bases and V 1 base, and 6 bases lay outside the gene matches. This CDR3 has 16 amino acids. The source material was PBMCs, sampled on the day of the yellow fever booster vaccination. The TCR sequence derives from a man between 25 and 39 years old who received the YFV17D yellow fever vaccine. This rearrangement joins TRBV12-3 or TRBV12-4 to TRBJ2-3; TRBD2 aligns across 10 bases. CDR3 coding DNA: TGTGCCAGCAGTTTAGGGCTAGCGGGAGCGGTAGATACGCAGTATTTT. Translation: CASSLGLAGAVDTQYF.